The subject of this entry is one T cell receptor beta chain. Its antigen remains unidentified. Different DNA sequences within this sample yield the same CDR3. Naive CD8 cells comprised CD45RO-negative, CCR7-positively selected cells, excluding terminally differentiated effector memory CD45RA+ cells. V dropped 0 bases and J dropped 1 base, with 5 bases sitting between them. Germline values: CDR1 SGHRS, CDR2 YFSETQ. CDR3 length: 13 amino acids. These data come from a study of shared clonotypes between healthy human individuals. Assay: immunoSEQ multiplex PCR; the TCRdb copy retains only in-frame clones and omits some. The sample holds about 2,100,000 clones, around 93% seen once. Study-wide findings and caveats: The authors sampled blood alone, and tissue repertoires likely differ.

This chain connects TRBV5-1 to TRBJ2-7, with D uncertain. The specimen was naive CD8+ T cells from PBMCs. The TCR originated in a man in his late teens or twenties in good health. Some clones in this sample may be carry-over from other donors' samples. CDR3 in DNA: TGCGCCAGCAGCTTGGGATCGTCCTACGAGCAGTACTTC. Amino acids: CASSLGSSYEQYF.